This T cell receptor (beta chain) emerged from a study of PD-L1 blockade in urothelial cancer. The overall study: The median T cell count in blood samples was 110,000 to 150,000.

Sample time point: peripheral blood 6 weeks after treatment start. Between 1 and 8 samples, pretreatment and on-treatment, were given by each patient. Every PCR received spiked-in synthetic TCR analog templates. Using immunoSEQ multiplex PCR, the repertoire was profiled, and TCRdb retains in-frame clones only, with some absent. The repertoire holds approximately 28,000 clones, with 84% as singletons. Germline loops: CDR1 SGHNT, CDR2 YYREEE (reference sequence). This CDR3 spans 14 amino acids. The germline V and J ends were trimmed by 0 bases and 5 bases, with 9 bases remaining between them. The specimen comprised PBMCs, sampled around atezolizumab (anti-PD-L1) treatment. This TCR derives from a man aged 65-85 years with urothelial cancer. The J gene is TRBJ2-1, the V gene TRBV5-4; D remains unclear. CDR3 DNA sequence: TGTGCCAGCAGCTTGGATGGCTTGAACAATGAGCAGTTCTTC. Protein product: CASSLDGLNNEQFF.